This TCR beta chain was documented in a study of response to subunit inactivated influenza vaccine. Germline loops: CDR1 DFQATT, CDR2 SNEGSKA (reference sequence). V was cut by 7 bases and J by 4 bases, with 8 bases left in between. The CDR3 runs 11 residues. Study-wide results and limits: Few new T cells, the authors suggested, are recruited by each seasonal influenza vaccination.

TCRdb re-derived calls from the RT-PCR reads in MiXCR, one entry per CDR3 protein. The sample consists of more than 450,000 distinct CDR3 sequences, about 11% of them appearing once. This clonotype was seen more than once but under ten times. What it binds is unknown. These data are also associated with another study on T cells expressing NK-cell markers. That study reports: Production of TCR beta cDNA relied on 5'RACE template switching with UMIs.

The J gene is TRBJ1-3, the V gene TRBV20-1; D uncertain. Here the sequenced sample was PBMCs from blood, taken on the day of vaccination. The TCR sequence derives from a middle-aged man who received an inactivated influenza vaccine. CDR3 bases: TGCAGTGGTTGGCTCGGAAACACCATATATTTT. Protein: CSGWLGNTIYF.